This is a list of T cell receptor beta chains from one sample in a study of blood T cell repertoires in COVID-19. Assay used: immunoSEQ multiplex PCR; TCRdb lists only in-frame clones, some missing. Of a few hundred thousand clones listed, around 86% were seen once; the top ten hold around 3.1%. Sequenced input: peripheral blood. The receptors come from a man aged 60 to 69 with acute or convalescent COVID-19. Both conserved end residues are part of each CDR3. A D gene is named only where the DNA matches it firmly. For some rows the clone size is stated as once, few or many, or as a class when expanded; others skip it.

j_call,v_call,clone_size,d_call,cdr3_aa,cdr3_nt
TRBJ2-5,TRBV5-4,.,.,CASTRTGVLETQYF,TGTGCCAGCACCCGAACGGGGGTTCTGGAGACCCAGTACTTC
TRBJ2-2,TRBV3-1/TRBV3-2,.,.,CASSLRAGELFF,TGTGCCAGCAGCCTGCGGGCCGGGGAGCTGTTTTTT
TRBJ1-1,TRBV7-2,.,TRBD1,CASSLGGTGKTEAFF,TGTGCCAGCAGCTTAGGCGGGACAGGGAAGACTGAAGCTTTCTTT
TRBJ1-3,TRBV3-1/TRBV3-2,.,.,CASSSGPRTIYF,TGTGCCAGCAGTTCGGGTCCTAGGACCATATATTTT
TRBJ2-3,TRBV2,.,TRBD2,CASRDYSGGGQYF,TGTGCCAGTAGAGACTACTCCGGGGGGGGGCAGTATTTT
TRBJ1-2,TRBV11-1,.,.,CASSSRENLYYGYTF,TGTGCCAGCAGCTCCCGGGAGAACCTTTACTATGGCTACACCTTC
TRBJ2-5,TRBV9,.,TRBD2,CASGRTSGVQETQYF,TGTGCCAGCGGGCGCACTAGCGGAGTACAAGAGACCCAGTACTTC
TRBJ1-1,TRBV7-2,.,.,CASSLVGYTEAFF,TGTGCCAGCAGCTTAGTCGGGTACACTGAAGCTTTCTTT
TRBJ1-3,TRBV6-2/TRBV6-3,.,TRBD1,CASSYQGDTIYF,TGTGCCAGCAGTTACCAGGGGGACACCATATATTTT
TRBJ2-5,TRBV18,.,TRBD1,CASSPPGGRETQYF,TGTGCCAGCTCACCACCAGGGGGCAGGGAGACCCAGTACTTC
TRBJ1-6,TRBV5-1,.,.,CASSLGRNSPLHF,TGCGCCAGCAGCTTGGGTCGTAATTCACCCCTCCACTTT
TRBJ2-7,TRBV4-2,few,.,CASSLNKRKWTETYEQYF,TGTGCCAGCAGCCTCAATAAGCGTAAATGGACAGAAACCTACGAGCAGTACTTC
TRBJ2-2,TRBV5-6,.,.,CASTHRWRGGTGELFF,TGTGCCAGCACCCACCGGTGGCGGGGTGGGACCGGGGAGCTGTTTTTT
TRBJ2-6,TRBV7-7,.,.,CASSPGFRGARSGANVLTF,TGTGCCAGCAGCCCCGGGTTCCGGGGGGCCCGCTCTGGGGCCAACGTCCTGACTTTC
TRBJ2-1,TRBV6-5,.,TRBD1,CATSGTGYGEQFF,TGTGCCACCTCCGGGACAGGGTACGGTGAGCAGTTCTTC
TRBJ1-2,TRBV13,.,TRBD1,CASSFRGPGYGYTF,TGTGCCAGCAGCTTCAGGGGGCCGGGCTATGGCTACACCTTC
TRBJ1-2,TRBV6-6,.,.,CATSPLAGPLNYGYTF,TGTGCCACCTCGCCCTTGGCAGGGCCCTTGAACTATGGCTACACCTTC
TRBJ2-5,TRBV6-5,.,TRBD2,CASTGAGGPRETQYF,TGTGCCAGCACCGGGGCGGGGGGCCCCCGGGAGACCCAGTACTTC
TRBJ2-2,TRBV7-3,.,.,CASSPSGTQNTGELFF,TGTGCCAGCAGCCCCTCGGGTACTCAAAACACCGGGGAGCTGTTTTTT
TRBJ1-6,TRBV7-3,.,TRBD1,CASSLGAGGGNSPLHF,TGTGCCAGCAGCTTAGGGGCAGGGGGCGGAAATTCACCCCTCCACTTT
TRBJ1-5,TRBV6-2/TRBV6-3,.,.,CASSYRQDSNQPQHF,TGTGCCAGCAGTTACCGGCAGGATAGCAATCAGCCCCAGCATTTT
TRBJ2-5,TRBV19,.,.,CASSQRTGNRETQYF,TGTGCCAGTAGCCAAAGAACAGGGAATCGAGAGACCCAGTACTTC
TRBJ2-7,TRBV5-5,.,TRBD1,CASSSRTGKNEQYF,TGTGCCAGCAGCTCCAGGACAGGGAAGAACGAGCAGTACTTC
TRBJ1-3,TRBV7-8,once,.,CASSLAQGINTIYF,TGTGCCAGCAGCTTAGCGCAGGGAATAAACACCATATATTTT
TRBJ2-1,TRBV9,.,.,CASSDRGGNNEQFF,TGTGCCAGCAGCGACAGGGGAGGAAACAATGAGCAGTTCTTC
TRBJ1-1,TRBV12-5,once,.,CASGLVVNREGTEAFF,TGTGCTAGTGGTTTGGTAGTAAACAGGGAGGGCACTGAAGCTTTCTTT
TRBJ2-7,TRBV23-1,once,.,CASSQSGGGTYEQYF,TGCGCCAGCAGTCAATCAGGGGGGGGAACCTACGAGCAGTACTTC
TRBJ2-1,TRBV19,.,TRBD2,CASSPGGGRSYNEQFF,TGTGCCAGTAGCCCCGGGGGGGGCCGATCCTACAATGAGCAGTTCTTC
TRBJ1-5,TRBV28,once,.,CASSLQGRQPQHF,TGTGCCAGCAGTTTACAGGGTCGTCAGCCCCAGCATTTT
TRBJ2-5,TRBV9,.,.,CASSVSAGQKTQYF,TGTGCCAGCAGCGTATCGGCAGGGCAGAAGACCCAGTACTTC
TRBJ1-2,TRBV7-2,.,TRBD1,CASSPRQGYQAGYTF,TGTGCCAGCAGCCCGAGACAGGGTTACCAGGCTGGCTACACCTTC
TRBJ2-3,TRBV10-3,.,.,CAISDPGLDRDTQYF,TGTGCCATCAGTGATCCGGGACTCGACCGTGATACGCAGTATTTT
TRBJ2-2,TRBV7-3,.,.,CASSLPLGTSTGELFF,TGTGCCAGCAGCTTACCTTTAGGGACAAGCACCGGGGAGCTGTTTTTT
TRBJ2-1,TRBV5-4,.,.,CASSLDAGAYNEQFF,TGTGCCAGCAGCTTGGATGCGGGGGCATACAATGAGCAGTTCTTC
TRBJ2-7,TRBV9,.,TRBD1,CASSGGGDEQYF,TGTGCCAGCAGCGGAGGGGGCGACGAGCAGTACTTC
TRBJ1-4,TRBV12-3/TRBV12-4,.,.,CASSRGSREKLFF,TGTGCCAGCAGTAGGGGGAGTAGGGAAAAACTGTTTTTT
TRBJ2-3,TRBV6-2/TRBV6-3,.,TRBD2,CASRPSGGPSTDTQYF,TGTGCCAGCAGGCCTTCGGGGGGGCCGAGCACAGATACGCAGTATTTT
TRBJ1-1,TRBV15,.,.,CATSRDPLKAFF,TGTGCCACCAGCAGAGACCCCTTAAAAGCTTTCTTT
TRBJ1-2,TRBV20-1,.,TRBD1,CSARDRMGYTF,TGCAGTGCTAGGGACAGGATGGGCTACACCTTC
TRBJ2-7,TRBV5-1,.,TRBD1,CASSLGTGATYEQYF,TGCGCCAGCAGCTTGGGGACAGGGGCCACCTACGAGCAGTACTTC
TRBJ1-2,TRBV18,.,.,CASSSRTAPTNYGYTF,TGTGCCAGCTCATCCCGGACAGCTCCAACTAACTATGGCTACACCTTC
TRBJ1-5,TRBV5-1,.,TRBD1,CASSHGTGAGQPQHF,TGCGCCAGCAGCCACGGGACAGGGGCTGGGCAGCCCCAGCATTTT